Following are 10 T cell receptor beta chains from one sample sequenced in a study of monozygotic twins with inflammatory bowel disease. TCRdb reanalyzed the 5' RACE reads and collapses them to one entry per CDR3 protein, without DNA. The sample has some 200,000 distinct CDR3 sequences. Material: blood. Receptors were obtained from a human donor with ulcerative colitis or Crohn's disease, or a healthy co-twin of an affected twin (not recorded which).

V and J are TRBV11-2 and TRBJ1-2. The CDR3 runs to 11 residues. CDR1 and CDR2 (germline): SGHAT, FQNNGV. Here the CDR3 reads CASSLGSGYTF.

The J gene is TRBJ2-4, the V gene TRBV11-2; the D call of TRBD2 rests on TCRdb alone, since no DNA is present to check it. Germline lookup yields CDR1 SGHAT and CDR2 FQNNGV. The CDR3 totals 14 residues. Here the CDR3 reads CASSLERTAGIQYF. The whole variable domain, remainder taken from reference TRBV11-2 and TRBJ2-4, is EAGVAQSPRYKIIEKRQSVAFWCNPISGHATLYWYQQILGQGPKLLIQFQNNGVVDDSQLPKDRFSAERLKGVDSTLKIQPAKLEDSAVYLCASSLERTAGIQYFGAGTRLSVL.

The genes are TRBV11-1 and TRBJ1-1; TCRdb's D call of TRBD1 is untestable without DNA. The CDR3 is 14 amino acids. Germline V gene sequence: CDR1 SGHAT, CDR2 FQDESV (reference sequence). Here the CDR3 reads CASNTRSGGTEAFF.

This rearrangement joins TRBV20-1 to TRBJ2-1; checking the TCRdb D call of TRBD1 is not possible without DNA. The CDR3 has 16 residues. Germline-derived CDR1 and CDR2 are DFQATT and SNEGSKA (reference sequence). CDR3 loop: CSARGRGDRAYNEQFF.

This chain connects TRBV11-2 to TRBJ2-7. This CDR3 is 14 amino acids long. The germline CDR1 and CDR2 sequences are SGHAT and FQNNGV. The CDR3 sequence is CASSLGWVSYEQYF.

The chain joins TRBV5-4 to TRBJ2-7; TCRdb designates TRBD1, a call that cannot be tested without DNA. The CDR3 is made up of 14 amino acids. Germline-derived CDR1 and CDR2 are SGHNT and YYREEE (reference sequence). The chain's CDR3 is CASSQGQGTYEQYF.

The rearrangement links TRBV20-1 to TRBJ2-1; TCRdb outputs TRBD1, but without DNA this stays unchecked. The germline CDR1 and CDR2 sequences are DFQATT and SNEGSKA (reference sequence). The CDR3 sequence is 15 residues long. This CDR3 reads CSARFRGSSYNEQFF.

The V and J genes are TRBV6-9 and TRBJ2-7; TCRdb's assignment of TRBD1 cannot be checked, as there is no DNA. CDR3 length equals 13 residues. Germline loops: CDR1 MNHGY, CDR2 SVAAGI. The CDR3 reads CARISDRVYEQYF.

The genes are TRBV6-1 and TRBJ1-5; TCRdb designates TRBD1, a call that cannot be tested without DNA. Per the germline V gene, CDR1 is MNHNS and CDR2 is SASEGT. The CDR3 runs to 14 residues. The CDR3 reads CASNPGIHNQPQHF.

The chain joins TRBV19 to TRBJ1-1. CDR3 length equals 14 residues. Germline V gives CDR1 LNHDA, CDR2 SQIVND (reference sequence). CDR3 loop: CASRESKGWTEAFF.